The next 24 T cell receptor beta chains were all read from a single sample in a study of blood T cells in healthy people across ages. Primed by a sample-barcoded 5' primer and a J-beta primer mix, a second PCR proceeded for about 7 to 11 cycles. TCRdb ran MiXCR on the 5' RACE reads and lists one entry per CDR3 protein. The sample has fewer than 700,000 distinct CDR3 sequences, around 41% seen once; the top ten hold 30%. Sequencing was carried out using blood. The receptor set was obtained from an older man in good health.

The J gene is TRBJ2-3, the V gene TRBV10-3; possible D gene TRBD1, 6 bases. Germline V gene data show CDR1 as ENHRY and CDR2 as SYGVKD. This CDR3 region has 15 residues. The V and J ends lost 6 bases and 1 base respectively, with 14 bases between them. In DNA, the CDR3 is TGTGCCATCAGGGACCCGGGACAACGCACAGATACGCAGTATTTT. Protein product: CAIRDPGQRTDTQYF.

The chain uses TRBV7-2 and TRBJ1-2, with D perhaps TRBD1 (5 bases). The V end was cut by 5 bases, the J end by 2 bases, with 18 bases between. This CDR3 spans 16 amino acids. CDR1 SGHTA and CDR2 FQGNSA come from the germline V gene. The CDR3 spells CASSTQLGAGNYGYTF. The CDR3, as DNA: TGTGCCAGCAGCACACAATTAGGGGCGGGCAACTATGGCTACACCTTC. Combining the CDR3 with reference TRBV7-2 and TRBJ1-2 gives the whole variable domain GAGVSQSPSNKVTEKGKDVELRCDPISGHTALYWYRQSLGQGLEFLIYFQGNSAPDKSGLPSDRFSAERTGGSVSTLTIQRTQQEDSAVYLCASSTQLGAGNYGYTFGSGTRLTVV.

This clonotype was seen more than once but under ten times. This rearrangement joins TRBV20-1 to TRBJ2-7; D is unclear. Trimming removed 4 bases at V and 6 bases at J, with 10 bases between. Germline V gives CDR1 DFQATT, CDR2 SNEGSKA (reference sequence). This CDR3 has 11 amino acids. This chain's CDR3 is CSATPGLEQYF. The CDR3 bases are TGCAGTGCTACCCCCGGGCTCGAGCAGTACTTC.

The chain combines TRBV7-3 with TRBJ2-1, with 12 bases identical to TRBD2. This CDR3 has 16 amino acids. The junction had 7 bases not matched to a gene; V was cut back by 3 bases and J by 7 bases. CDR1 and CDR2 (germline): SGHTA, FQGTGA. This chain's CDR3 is CASSFQTSGGGNEQFF. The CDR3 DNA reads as TGTGCCAGCAGCTTTCAGACTAGCGGGGGCGGGAATGAGCAGTTCTTC.

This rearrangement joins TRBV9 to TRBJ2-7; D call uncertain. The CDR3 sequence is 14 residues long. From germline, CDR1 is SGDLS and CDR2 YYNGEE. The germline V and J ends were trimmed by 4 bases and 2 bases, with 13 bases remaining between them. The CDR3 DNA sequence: TGTGCCAGCAGCCCTCGGCCATCCACCTACGAGCAGTACTTC. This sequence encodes CASSPRPSTYEQYF.

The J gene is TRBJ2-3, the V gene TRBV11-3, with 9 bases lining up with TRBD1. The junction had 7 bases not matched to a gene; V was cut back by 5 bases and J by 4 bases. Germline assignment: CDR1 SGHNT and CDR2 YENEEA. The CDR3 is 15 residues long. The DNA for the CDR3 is TGTGCCAGCAGCGACCGGACAGGGGAGGCAGATACGCAGTATTTT. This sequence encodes CASSDRTGEADTQYF. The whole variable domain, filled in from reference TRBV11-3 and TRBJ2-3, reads EAGVVQSPRYKIIEKKQPVAFWCNPISGHNTLYWYLQNLGQGPELLIRYENEEAVDDSQLPKDRFSAERLKGVDSTLKIQPAELGDSAVYLCASSDRTGEADTQYFGPGTRLTVL.

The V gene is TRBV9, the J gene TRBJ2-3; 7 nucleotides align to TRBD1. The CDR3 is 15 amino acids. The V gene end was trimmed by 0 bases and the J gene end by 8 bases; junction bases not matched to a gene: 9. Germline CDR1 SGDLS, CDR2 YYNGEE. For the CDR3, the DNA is TGTGCCAGCAGCGTAGTGACAGGGATTATCGTTACGCAGTATTTT. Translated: CASSVVTGIIVTQYF.

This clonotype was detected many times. The CDR3 DNA reads TGTGCCAGCACTCCAAGCGGGAGCACAGATACGCAGTATTTT. This gives the protein CASTPSGSTDTQYF. This rearrangement joins TRBV28 to TRBJ2-3; the D gene is possibly TRBD2 (6 bases). The CDR3 extends over 14 amino acids. Germline CDR1 reads MDHEN; CDR2 reads SYDVKM. Trimming removed 7 bases from V and 0 bases from J, with 11 bases in between.

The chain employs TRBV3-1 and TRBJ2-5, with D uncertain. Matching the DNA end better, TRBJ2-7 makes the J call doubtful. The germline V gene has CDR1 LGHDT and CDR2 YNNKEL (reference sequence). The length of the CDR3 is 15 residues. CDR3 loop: CASSFRVIDVDEQYF. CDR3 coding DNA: TGTGCCAGCAGCTTCCGGGTCATTGACGTCGACGAGCAGTACTTC.

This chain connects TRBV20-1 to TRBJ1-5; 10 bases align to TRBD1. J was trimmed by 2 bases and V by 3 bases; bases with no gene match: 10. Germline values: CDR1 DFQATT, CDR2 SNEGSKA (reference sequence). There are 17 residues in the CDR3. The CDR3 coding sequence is TGCAGTGCTAGCCGTACGAGGACAGGGGGTGGCAATCAGCCCCAGCATTTT. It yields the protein CSASRTRTGGGNQPQHF.

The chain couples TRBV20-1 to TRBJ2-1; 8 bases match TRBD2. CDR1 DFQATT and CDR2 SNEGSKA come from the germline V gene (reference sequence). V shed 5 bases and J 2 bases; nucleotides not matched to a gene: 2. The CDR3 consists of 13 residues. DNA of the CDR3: TGCAGTGCTTCTAGCGGGCCCTACAATGAGCAGTTCTTC. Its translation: CSASSGPYNEQFF.

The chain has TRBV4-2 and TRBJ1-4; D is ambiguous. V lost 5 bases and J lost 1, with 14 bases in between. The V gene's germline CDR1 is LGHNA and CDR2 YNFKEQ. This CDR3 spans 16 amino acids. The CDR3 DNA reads TGTGCCAGCAGCATCGTCTTCACAGAAACTAATGAAAAACTGTTTTTT. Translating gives CASSIVFTETNEKLFF.

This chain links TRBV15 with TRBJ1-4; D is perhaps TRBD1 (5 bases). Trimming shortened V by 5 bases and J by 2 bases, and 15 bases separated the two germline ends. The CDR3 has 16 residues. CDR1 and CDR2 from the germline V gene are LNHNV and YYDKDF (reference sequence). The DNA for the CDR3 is TGTGCCACCAGCGGCGGGGGTGGGGTGACTAATGAAAAACTGTTTTTT. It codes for CATSGGGGVTNEKLFF.

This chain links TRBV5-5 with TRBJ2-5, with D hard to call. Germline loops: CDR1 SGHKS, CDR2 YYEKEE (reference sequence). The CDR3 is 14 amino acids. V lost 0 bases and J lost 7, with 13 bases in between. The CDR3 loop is CASSLGDGQLTQYF. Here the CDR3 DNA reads TGTGCCAGCAGCTTGGGAGACGGCCAGTTGACCCAGTACTTC.

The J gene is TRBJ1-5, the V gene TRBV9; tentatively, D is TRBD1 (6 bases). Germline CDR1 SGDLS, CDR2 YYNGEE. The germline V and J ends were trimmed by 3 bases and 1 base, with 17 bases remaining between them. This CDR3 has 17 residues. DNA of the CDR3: TGTGCCAGCAGCGGGGGGACGACAGGAACGAGCAATCAGCCCCAGCATTTT. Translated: CASSGGTTGTSNQPQHF.

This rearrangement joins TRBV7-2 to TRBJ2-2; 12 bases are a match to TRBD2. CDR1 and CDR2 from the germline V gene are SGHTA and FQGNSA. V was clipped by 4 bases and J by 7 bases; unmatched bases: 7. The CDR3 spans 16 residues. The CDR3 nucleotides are TGTGCCAGCAGCTACCGGACTAGCGGGGTGCTCGGGGAGCTGTTTTTT. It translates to CASSYRTSGVLGELFF.

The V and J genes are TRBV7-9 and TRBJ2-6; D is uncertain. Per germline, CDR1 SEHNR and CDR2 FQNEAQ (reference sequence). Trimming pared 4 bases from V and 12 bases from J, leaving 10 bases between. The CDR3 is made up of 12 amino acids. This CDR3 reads CASSSQASVLTF. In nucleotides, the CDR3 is TGTGCCAGCAGCTCGCAGGCGTCCGTCCTGACTTTC.

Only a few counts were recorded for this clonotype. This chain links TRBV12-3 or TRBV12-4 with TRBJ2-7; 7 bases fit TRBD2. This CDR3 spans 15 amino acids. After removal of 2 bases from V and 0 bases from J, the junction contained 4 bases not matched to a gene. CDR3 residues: CASSLRLAASYEQYF. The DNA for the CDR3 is TGTGCCAGCAGTTTAAGGCTAGCGGCCTCCTACGAGCAGTACTTC.

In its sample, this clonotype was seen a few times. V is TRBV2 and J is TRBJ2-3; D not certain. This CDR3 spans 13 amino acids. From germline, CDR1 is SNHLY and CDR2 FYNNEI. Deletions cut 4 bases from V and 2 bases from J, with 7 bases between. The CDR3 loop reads CASSGMTTDTQYF. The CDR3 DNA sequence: TGTGCCAGCAGTGGGATGACCACAGATACGCAGTATTTT.

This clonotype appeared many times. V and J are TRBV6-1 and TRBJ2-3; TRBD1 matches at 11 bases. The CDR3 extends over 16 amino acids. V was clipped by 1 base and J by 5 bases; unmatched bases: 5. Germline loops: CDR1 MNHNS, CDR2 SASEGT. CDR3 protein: CASSEDGTGGLDTQYF. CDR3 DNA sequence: TGTGCCAGCAGTGAAGACGGGACAGGGGGATTAGATACGCAGTATTTT.

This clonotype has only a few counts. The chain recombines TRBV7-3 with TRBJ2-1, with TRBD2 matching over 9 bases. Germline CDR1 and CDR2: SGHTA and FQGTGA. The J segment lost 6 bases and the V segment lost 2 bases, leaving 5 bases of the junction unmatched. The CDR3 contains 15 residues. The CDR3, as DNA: TGTGCCAGCAGCTTATTAGCGGGAGAGGTCAATGAGCAGTTCTTC. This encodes CASSLLAGEVNEQFF.

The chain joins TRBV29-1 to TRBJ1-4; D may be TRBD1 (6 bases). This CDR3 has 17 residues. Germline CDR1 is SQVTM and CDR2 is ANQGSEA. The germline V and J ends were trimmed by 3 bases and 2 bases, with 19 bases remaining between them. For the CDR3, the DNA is TGCAGCGTTGATCTGGCAGGGGCCCTGGATACTAATGAAAAACTGTTTTTT. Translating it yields CSVDLAGALDTNEKLFF.

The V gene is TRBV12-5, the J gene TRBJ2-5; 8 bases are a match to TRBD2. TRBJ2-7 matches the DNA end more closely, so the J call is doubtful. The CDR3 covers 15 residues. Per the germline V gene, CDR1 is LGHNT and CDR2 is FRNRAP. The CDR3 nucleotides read TGTGCTAGTGGTAACGGGGCGGGAGGATACTACGAGCAGTACTTC. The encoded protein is CASGNGAGGYYEQYF.

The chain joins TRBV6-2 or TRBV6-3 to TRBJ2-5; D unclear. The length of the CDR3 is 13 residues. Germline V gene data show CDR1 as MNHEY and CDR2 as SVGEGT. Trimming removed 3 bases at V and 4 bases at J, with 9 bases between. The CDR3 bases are TGTGCCAGCAGTTATTCGTCGGTAGAGACCCAGTACTTC. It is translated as CASSYSSVETQYF.